This T cell receptor beta chain was identified in a study of Graves' ophthalmopathy and Graves' hyperthyroidism (dated by TCRdb to the late 2010s). Background for the entire study: Peripheral blood was collected at initial diagnosis, before any treatment. An independent validation cohort comprised some 19 hyperthyroidism patients and 15 to 17 patients who later progressed from hyperthyroidism to ophthalmopathy. Once sampling was done, hyperthyroidism patients were given methimazole at a starting dose of 30 mg daily, while ophthalmopathy patients were given high-dose intravenous methylprednisolone. TCR beta repertoire signatures were used to distinguish Graves' ophthalmopathy from Graves' hyperthyroidism and to predict progression to ophthalmopathy. A discovery set of 95 to 100 patients (43 ophthalmopathy, under 65 stable hyperthyroidism) was enrolled to explore V-J signatures distinguishing ophthalmopathy from hyperthyroidism. In total, around 130 blood samples were TCR-sequenced: 43 ophthalmopathy, some 75 hyperthyroidism and approximately 17 hyperthyroidism-to-ophthalmopathy patients. In over 5 hyperthyroidism patients, the T-cell repertoire of thyroid tissue was compared with the T-cell repertoire of blood.

Ophthalmopathy patients had moderately to severely active disease, Clinical Activity Score of at least 3, NOSPECS grade of at least 4, and disease duration under 3 months. Patients with other autoimmune diseases, uncontrolled infections, pregnancy or lactation were excluded from the study. Clinical symptoms, serum thyroxine, TRAb, thyroid ultrasound and orbital computed tomography were used for diagnosis. Using Ficoll-Paque density gradient centrifugation, PBMCs were isolated from over 8.5 ml of fresh peripheral blood. Trizol reagent was used to extract the total RNA, and its quality was then checked on an Agilent 2100 Bioanalyzer. About this clonotype itself: Its specific antigen is unknown. Nothing much larger sits one base from this clone, and base qualities are not available.

V was cut back by 1 base and J by 7 bases, leaving a gap of 18 bases between them. The CDR3 covers 15 residues, taking in both the cysteine and the phenylalanine. The entry retains the CDR3 DNA only, 45 bases that are in frame from base 1. From the germline V gene (reference sequence), CDR1 is SGHKS and CDR2 is YYEKEE. For repertoire sequencing, TCR beta CDR3 regions were amplified from RNA transcripts. HTBI primers and the Qiagen OneStep RT-PCR kit were used in a first-round RT-PCR, which was followed by a second-round multiplex PCR, size selection and purification. Libraries were sequenced on an Illumina HiSeq2000 using paired-end 100 bp reads. From the authors' description of their analysis: SOAPnuke was used to process the reads, removing any read that contained adapters or uncalled bases, had a mean Phred below 15, or lacked an exact match to the constant primer or identifier. COPE v1.2.5 was used to merge high-quality paired reads. Each unique nucleotide sequence was treated as a clonotype, and MiTCR v1.1 was used to align the clonotypes to the IMGT TRB V, D and J references. Analysis was restricted to V-J combinations with a frequency above 0.0001, which covered about 99% of repertoires. For each V-J combination, a TCR clonal expansion and chaos score was defined as the ratio of F50 clonal expansion to chaos observed in the TCRdist matrix. Welch's t-statistics and random forest were used to reduce features to about a dozen V-J combinations, which were fed into a naive Bayes classifier. The Morisita-Horn index was used to measure how similar the thyroid and blood repertoires were. The raw public data were reprocessed by TCRdb itself: fastp quality trimming at Q25, MiXCR clonotype calling, in-frame beta chains only. Each CDR3 protein gets just one entry, which takes the most common genes and DNA from the rows behind it. For this entry, the V and J calls and clone size follow TCRdb and not the study's own pipeline. The sample table lists about 230,000 distinct CDR3 sequences, 45% of them with a count of one. Clones ranked in the top ten supply approximately 44% of the sample.

Overall results and qualifications from the work: In cross-validation, the 13-signature model distinguished ophthalmopathy from stable hyperthyroidism with about 89% sensitivity and roughly 81% specificity, while in the test set the corresponding values were roughly 80% and 75%. Among expanded thyroid clonotypes with frequency above 0.001, most also showed up in blood, which suggests that blood repertoires may reflect the thyroid immune response. Sample size was not statistically predetermined, and group allocation was not concealed from the investigators. In validation, the model predicted ophthalmopathy progression with 55% to 71% sensitivity and roughly 72% specificity; about a dozen predicted patients were CT-confirmed with GO in a median of about 6.1 months.

The source is an adult man with Graves' ophthalmopathy. The chain links TRBV5-5 with TRBJ2-7; the D gene is possibly TRBD1 or TRBD2, with 5 bases matching each. Sequenced: peripheral blood. Here the CDR3 is given as CASSLLNLGRWEQYF. The sequenced DNA: TGTGCCAGCAGCTTGCTGAACTTGGGACGATGGGAGCAGTACTTC.